The source of this T cell receptor beta chain is a study of shared clonotypes between healthy human individuals. The method was immunoSEQ multiplex PCR; TCRdb's version includes in-frame clones alone and lacks a portion of them. Counted here are millions of clones, more than 80% occurring once; the ten biggest clones make up around 0.14%. Study-level findings and limits: Of the naive CD4 clonotypes, roughly 5% were shared across several donors.

This CDR3 contains 14 residues. Germline CDR1 is MNHNY and CDR2 is SVGAGI (reference sequence). V lost 5 bases and J lost 2; bases outside the gene matches: 3. Worth noting for this clone: Its cognate antigen is unknown.

The sample taken for sequencing was naive CD4+ T cells sorted from blood. Documented subset: CD45RA+ positively selected. The receptor was isolated from a man between 18 and 29 years old in good health. The genes are TRBV6-6 and TRBJ1-5; 7 nucleotides align to TRBD1. CDR3 nucleotides: TGTGCCAGCAGTCAAACAGGGGGCAATCAGCCCCAGCATTTT. Amino acids: CASSQTGGNQPQHF.